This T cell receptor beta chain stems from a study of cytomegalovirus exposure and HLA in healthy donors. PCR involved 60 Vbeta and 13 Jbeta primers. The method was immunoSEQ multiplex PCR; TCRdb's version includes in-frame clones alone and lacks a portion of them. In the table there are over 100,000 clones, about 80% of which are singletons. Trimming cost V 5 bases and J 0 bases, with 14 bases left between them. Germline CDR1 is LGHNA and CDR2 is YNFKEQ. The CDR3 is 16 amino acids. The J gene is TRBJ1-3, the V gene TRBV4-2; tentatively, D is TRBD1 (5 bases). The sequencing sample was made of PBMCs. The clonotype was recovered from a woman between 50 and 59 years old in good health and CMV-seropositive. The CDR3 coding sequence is TGTGCCAGCAGCGAGGCGGGGCTTAGCTCTGGAAACACCATATATTTT. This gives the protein CASSEAGLSSGNTIYF.